This T cell receptor (beta chain) is drawn from a study of response to subunit inactivated influenza vaccine. This clonotype was detected only a few times. MiXCR was run by TCRdb on the RT-PCR reads, yielding one entry per CDR3 protein. The sample shows just under 550,000 distinct CDR3 sequences, approximately 20% of them seen only once. The CDR3 contains 13 residues. The V gene's germline CDR1 is MNHNS and CDR2 SASEGT. The trim removed 6 bases at V and 6 bases at J, leaving 8 bases unmatched. These data also formed part of another study, on T cells expressing NK-cell markers. That source adds: UMIs accompanied the 5'RACE template switching by which TCR beta cDNA was made. Of the CD8+ T cell pool in more than 5 donors, about 1.0-7.5% was accounted for by dominant NKG2C+ clonotypes. Specificity for HCMV among expanded NKG2C+ T cell clones was not established.

The sequence came from a man aged 50-60 years who received an inactivated influenza vaccine. V is TRBV6-1 and J is TRBJ2-7; 7 bases are a match to TRBD2. Sequenced material: CD4+ T cells sorted from PBMCs, taken 12 days after vaccination. CDR3 nucleotides: TGTGCCAGCAGCCTTATGACTAGCACCGAGCAGTACTTC. As protein: CASSLMTSTEQYF.